This T cell receptor beta chain was sequenced in a study of T-cell memory formation after mild COVID-19. Study results and caveats: Most CD4+ clones that shrank were in CM and EM, while CD8+ ones turned up in EMRA.

TCRdb called the 5' RACE reads again in MiXCR, with one record for every CDR3 protein. The sample has more than 300,000 distinct CDR3 sequences; less than 25% are singletons. The CDR3 contains 16 residues. Germline-derived CDR1 and CDR2 are LGHDT and YNNKEL (reference sequence). Trimming took 0 bases from V and 4 from J; bases not matched to a gene: 2. The table lists this clonotype with a few counts. The antigen is unknown. Sample: PBMCs or a T cell subset sorted from them (not recorded which). This chain links TRBV3-1 with TRBJ2-5, with 13 positions matching TRBD2. The sequence came from a man in his late teens or twenties who had mild COVID-19 (a few samples of this study predate the infection). Cell type and time point are not known. As DNA, the CDR3 is TGTGCCAGCAGCCAAGAGCGACTAGCGGGAGGAGAGACCCAGTACTTC. Protein: CASSQERLAGGETQYF.